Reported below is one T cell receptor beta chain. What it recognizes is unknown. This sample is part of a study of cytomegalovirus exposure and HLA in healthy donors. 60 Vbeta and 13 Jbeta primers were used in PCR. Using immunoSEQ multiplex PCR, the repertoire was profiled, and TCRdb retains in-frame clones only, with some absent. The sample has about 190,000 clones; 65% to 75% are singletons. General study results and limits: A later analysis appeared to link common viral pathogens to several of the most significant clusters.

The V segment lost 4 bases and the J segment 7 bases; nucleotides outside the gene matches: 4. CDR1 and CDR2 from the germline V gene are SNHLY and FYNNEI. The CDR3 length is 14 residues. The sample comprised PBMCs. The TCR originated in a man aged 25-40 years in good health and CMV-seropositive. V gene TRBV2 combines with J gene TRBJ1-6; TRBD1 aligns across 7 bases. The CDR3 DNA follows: TGTGCCAGCAGTGCCGGGACAGCGAATTCACCCCTCCACTTT. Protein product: CASSAGTANSPLHF.